Following are 32 T cell receptor beta chains from one sample sequenced in a study of cytomegalovirus exposure and HLA in healthy donors. It was with 60 Vbeta and 13 Jbeta primers that the PCR ran. Libraries were prepared by immunoSEQ multiplex PCR; TCRdb keeps only in-frame clonotypes and omits some of them. The table has roughly 130,000 clones, about 73% seen once. Sequenced: PBMCs. The receptors were sampled from a human donor in good health.

The sample holds one count of this clone. The rearrangement joins TRBV2 to TRBJ2-5; 7 nucleotides align to TRBD1. The better agreement between TRBJ2-7 and the DNA end casts doubt on the J call. The CDR3 is 12 residues long. CDR1 and CDR2 (germline): SNHLY, FYNNEI. The CDR3 DNA reads as TGTGCCAGCAGACGGGACAGCCACGAGCAGTACTTC. This translates into CASRRDSHEQYF.

The chain carries TRBV6-6 and TRBJ1-5, with 7 bases fitting TRBD1. The germline V gene encodes CDR1 MNHNY and CDR2 SVGAGI (reference sequence). This CDR3 has 13 residues. V dropped 11 bases and J dropped 7; count of bases not matched to a gene: 11. CDR3 region: CAAWGQQWQPQHF. Written as DNA, the CDR3 is TGTGCCGCCTGGGGACAGCAGTGGCAGCCCCAGCATTTT.

The chain links TRBV7-9 to TRBJ2-3, with 14 positions matching TRBD2. The V gene's germline CDR1 is SEHNR and CDR2 FQNEAQ (reference sequence). V lost 2 bases, J lost 4 bases, and 11 bases stayed unmatched. This CDR3 is built from 19 residues. CDR3: CASSLSPGTSGSRPDTQYF. Here the CDR3 DNA reads TGTGCCAGCAGCTTATCCCCCGGGACTAGCGGGAGTAGGCCAGATACGCAGTATTTT. The full variable domain, with the rest looked up from reference TRBV7-9 and TRBJ2-3, is DTGVSQNPRHKITKRGQNVTFRCDPISEHNRLYWYRQTLGQGPEFLTYFQNEAQLEKSRLLSDRFSAERPKGSFSTLEIQRTEQGDSAMYLCASSLSPGTSGSRPDTQYFGPGTRLTVL.

The chain couples TRBV30 to TRBJ1-4, with TRBD1 as a possible D gene (6 bases). Germline CDR1 is GTSNPN and CDR2 is SVGIG (reference sequence). This CDR3 contains 13 residues. V dropped 5 bases and J dropped 5 bases, with 12 bases sitting between them. CDR3 nucleotide sequence: TGTGCCTGGGGGGGGGACAAGAATGAAAAACTGTTTTTT. It translates to CAWGGDKNEKLFF.

This chain connects TRBV19 to TRBJ2-2; the match to TRBD1 covers 8 bases. V was clipped by 6 bases and J by 2 bases; unmatched bases: 8. CDR3 size: 16 residues. The germline V gene has CDR1 LNHDA and CDR2 SQIVND (reference sequence). CDR3 nucleotides: TGTGCCAGTAGGGCCGTAGGGACAGGTAACACCGGGGAGCTGTTTTTT. It translates to CASRAVGTGNTGELFF.

This sequence joins TRBV19 and TRBJ2-7; D perhaps matches TRBD2 (7 bases). Trimming stripped 9 bases from V and 2 bases from J, with 17 bases between. The CDR3 sequence is 14 residues long. Germline-derived CDR1 and CDR2 are LNHDA and SQIVND (reference sequence). This CDR3 is CASAAGGPAYEQYF. CDR3 coding DNA: TGTGCCAGCGCGGCCGGGGGGCCGGCCTACGAGCAGTACTTC.

The chain employs TRBV5-6 and TRBJ2-2; no definite D call. The CDR3 has 14 amino acids. The V gene's germline CDR1 is SGHDT and CDR2 YYEEEE. V lost 1 base to trimming and J lost 1 base, with 5 bases between them. The CDR3 reads CASSLNRNTGELFF. In DNA, the CDR3 is TGTGCCAGCAGCTTGAACAGGAACACCGGGGAGCTGTTTTTT.

The chain recombines TRBV5-4 with TRBJ1-2, with D possibly matching TRBD1 (6 bases). This CDR3 region has 14 residues. Per germline, CDR1 SGHNT and CDR2 YYREEE (reference sequence). V was clipped by 5 bases and J by 4 bases, with 15 bases between them. The CDR3 loop is CASSRQDGPYGYTF. The CDR3 coding sequence is TGTGCCAGCAGTAGACAGGACGGTCCCTATGGCTACACCTTC.

This chain links TRBV11-2 with TRBJ2-1, with 13 bases fitting TRBD2. V gave up 4 bases and J gave up 4 bases; unmatched junction bases: 7. The CDR3 spans 17 residues. Germline-derived CDR1 and CDR2 are SGHAT and FQNNGV. CDR3 amino acids: CASSSRLAGGRYNEQFF. DNA of the CDR3: TGTGCCAGCAGCTCCCGACTAGCGGGGGGCCGGTACAATGAGCAGTTCTTC.

This rearrangement joins TRBV7-2 to TRBJ2-3; 9 bases match TRBD2. Germline V lookup: CDR1 SGHTA, CDR2 FQGNSA. The CDR3 consists of 16 residues. Trimming took 2 bases from V and 1 from J; bases not matched to a gene: 4. The CDR3, as DNA: TGTGCCAGCAGCTTAATGATAGCGGGGGGCACAGATACGCAGTATTTT. Protein sequence: CASSLMIAGGTDTQYF.

Concerning this clone: A read error may produce the germline difference seen at one junction end. The V gene is TRBV7-9, the J gene TRBJ1-4; D not resolved. This CDR3 contains 15 residues. The germline gives CDR1 SEHNR, CDR2 FQNEAQ (reference sequence). The CDR3 sequence is CSSSLGRGISEKLFF. In nucleotides, the CDR3 is TGTTCCAGCAGCTTAGGGCGGGGTATTAGTGAAAAACTGTTTTTT.

The V and J genes are TRBV9 and TRBJ1-6; unclear D gene. Trimming took off 0 bases at V and 7 bases at J, with 11 bases between the two ends. The CDR3 covers 15 residues. Germline-derived CDR1 and CDR2 are SGDLS and YYNGEE. In DNA, the CDR3 is TGTGCCAGCAGCGTAGCTGGCACATACAATTCACCCCTCCACTTT. It encodes CASSVAGTYNSPLHF. Full variable domain (missing parts from reference TRBV9 and TRBJ1-6): DSGVTQTPKHLITATGQRVTLRCSPRSGDLSVYWYQQSLDQGLQFLIQYYNGEERAKGNILERFSAQQFPDLHSELNLSSLELGDSALYFCASSVAGTYNSPLHFGNGTRLTVT.

The chain couples TRBV27 to TRBJ1-5; no clear D. Trimming stripped 4 bases from V and 0 bases from J, with 4 bases between. Germline V gene data show CDR1 as MNHEY and CDR2 as SMNVEV (reference sequence). This CDR3 is 13 amino acids long. The DNA of the CDR3 is TGTGCCAGCAGTTACGGTAGCAATCAGCCCCAGCATTTT. Translating it yields CASSYGSNQPQHF.

The chain joins TRBV14 to TRBJ2-7; the match to TRBD2 covers 8 bases. The trim removed 5 bases at V and 4 bases at J, leaving 10 bases unmatched. This CDR3 is built from 15 residues. The germline gives CDR1 SGHDN, CDR2 FVKESK. CDR3 coding DNA: TGTGCCAGCAGCTACCTCGGCAGCGGGAGTTACGAGCAGTACTTC. This encodes CASSYLGSGSYEQYF.

The V gene is TRBV7-8, the J gene TRBJ1-3, with no clear D. V shed 7 bases and J shed 0 bases, with 10 bases lying between them. The CDR3 is 14 residues long. The germline CDR1 and CDR2 sequences are SGHVS and FQNEAQ. CDR3: CASTLGGSGNTIYF. The CDR3 DNA reads as TGTGCCAGCACCCTGGGAGGCTCTGGAAACACCATATATTTT.

As concerns this clone: The junction departs from the called germline gene at one end, perhaps through a read error. The genes are TRBV28 and TRBJ2-3; 9 positions match TRBD2. Germline V gives CDR1 MDHEN, CDR2 SYDVKM. The CDR3 sequence is 16 residues long. CDR3 coding DNA: TGTGCCAGCAGTTCGGCACCGGGACTAGCCCGACCACTCAACTCATTT. It codes for CASSSAPGLARPLNSF.

This rearrangement joins TRBV6-1 to TRBJ2-2, with D unresolved. Germline CDR1 MNHNS, CDR2 SASEGT. The CDR3 contains 14 residues. Deletions cut 4 bases from V and 2 bases from J, with 8 bases between. CDR3 DNA sequence: TGTGCCAGCAGTGTGAGAGGAAACACCGGGGAGCTGTTTTTT. Protein product: CASSVRGNTGELFF.

This clone was found a few times. This chain connects TRBV19 to TRBJ2-1; D gene ambiguous. With 3 bases removed from V and 3 bases from J, the gap between germline ends came to 6 bases. Germline V gene data show CDR1 as LNHDA and CDR2 as SQIVND (reference sequence). CDR3 size: 13 residues. The CDR3 region is CASSISYYNEQFF. CDR3 bases: TGTGCCAGTAGTATCTCCTACTACAATGAGCAGTTCTTC.

The chain recombines TRBV28 with TRBJ1-4; possible D gene TRBD1, 6 bases. Germline CDR1 reads MDHEN; CDR2 reads SYDVKM. The CDR3 runs 18 residues. The ends were cut back, 5 bases at V and 4 bases at J, with 23 bases in the middle. The CDR3 DNA reads TGTGCCAGCAGTCGTCGACAGGCAGGGGTAGGGGGTAATGAAAAACTGTTTTTT. It translates to CASSRRQAGVGGNEKLFF. Together with reference TRBV28 and TRBJ1-4, the CDR3 gives the full variable domain: DVKVTQSSRYLVKRTGEKVFLECVQDMDHENMFWYRQDPGLGLRLIYFSYDVKMKEKGDIPEGYSVSREKKERFSLILESASTNQTSMYLCASSRRQAGVGGNEKLFFGSGTQLSVL.

The V gene is TRBV7-2, the J gene TRBJ2-7, with D possibly matching TRBD1 (6 bases). There are 14 residues in the CDR3. V was shortened by 6 bases and J by 4 bases, with 16 bases between the two germline ends. Germline lookup yields CDR1 SGHTA and CDR2 FQGNSA. DNA of the CDR3: TGTGCCAGCAGATCCACTTGGGGGCCGTACGAGCAGTACTTC. Its protein is CASRSTWGPYEQYF.

V is TRBV6-5 and J is TRBJ2-1, with D maybe TRBD2 (5 bases). Germline CDR1 MNHEY, CDR2 SVGAGI. Trimming took off 4 bases at V and 5 bases at J, with 15 bases between the two ends. The CDR3 runs to 15 residues. The CDR3 loop reads CASSFLAGRDNEQFF. CDR3 DNA: TGTGCCAGCAGTTTTCTAGCTGGCCGGGACAATGAGCAGTTCTTC.

The V gene is TRBV18, the J gene TRBJ1-1, with D possibly TRBD1 on 5 matching bases. V was shortened by 3 bases and J by 1 base, with 12 bases between the two germline ends. The CDR3 totals 15 residues. Germline V gives CDR1 KGHSH, CDR2 LQKENI. CDR3 sequence (DNA): TGTGCCAGCTCACCCGGTAGACAGCAGAACACTGAAGCTTTCTTT. Translating it yields CASSPGRQQNTEAFF.

The chain uses TRBV28 and TRBJ1-2, with D maybe TRBD1 (5 bases). With 1 base removed from V and 2 bases from J, the gap between germline ends came to 17 bases. The CDR3 length is 17 residues. Germline values: CDR1 MDHEN, CDR2 SYDVKM. The CDR3 DNA sequence: TGTGCCAGCAGTTTATCTCTGGGGGGGGTACGGAACTATGGCTACACCTTC. It specifies CASSLSLGGVRNYGYTF.

The V call is TRBV7-9, the J call TRBJ2-3; no definite D call. Germline V gene data show CDR1 as SEHNR and CDR2 as FQNEAQ (reference sequence). V lost 5 bases and J 3 bases, leaving 18 bases between the germline ends. This CDR3 comprises 16 residues. The chain's CDR3 is CASSLLRGGTTDTQYF. CDR3 in DNA: TGTGCCAGCAGCCTTCTCCGAGGCGGTACGACAGATACGCAGTATTTT.

J is TRBJ2-2 and V is TRBV30, with 8 nucleotides matching TRBD2. Germline V CDR1 and CDR2: GTSNPN, SVGIG (reference sequence). The CDR3 runs 14 residues. V lost 0 bases, J lost 6 bases, and 3 bases stayed unmatched. CDR3 amino acids: CAWSVTGRAGELFF. DNA of the CDR3: TGTGCCTGGAGTGTGACCGGGAGGGCCGGGGAGCTGTTTTTT.

The CDR3, as DNA: TGTGCCAGCAGCTTAGTTGCGGGGCGGCCCTCCTACGAGCAGTACTTC. It yields the protein CASSLVAGRPSYEQYF. The chain joins TRBV7-9 to TRBJ2-7, with a possible D match to TRBD2 (6 bases). The germline V gene encodes CDR1 SEHNR and CDR2 FQNEAQ (reference sequence). Deletions cut 1 base from V and 0 bases from J, with 13 bases between. This CDR3 contains 16 residues.

The J gene is TRBJ2-1, the V gene TRBV9, with a weak D call TRBD1 (5 bases). Looked up from germline, CDR1 is SGDLS and CDR2 is YYNGEE. The CDR3 contains 19 residues. Trimming removed 4 bases from V and 5 bases from J, with 28 bases in between. CDR3 loop: CASSPRVGVGKAKDNEQFF. CDR3 DNA: TGTGCCAGCAGCCCCCGAGTAGGGGTTGGTAAAGCCAAGGACAATGAGCAGTTCTTC.

A note on this clone: Other DNA variants within this sample encode the same CDR3. The V and J genes are TRBV4-2 and TRBJ1-3; D may be TRBD1 (6 bases). Germline V lookup: CDR1 LGHNA, CDR2 YNFKEQ. V gave up 2 bases and J gave up 4 bases, with 12 bases separating them. The CDR3 runs to 15 residues. The CDR3 DNA follows: TGTGCCAGCAGCCAACGTACAGGGTCCGGAAACACCATATATTTT. Translated: CASSQRTGSGNTIYF.

The rearrangement joins TRBV30 to TRBJ1-5, with no clear D. Germline-derived CDR1 and CDR2 are GTSNPN and SVGIG (reference sequence). Trimming pared 3 bases from V and 4 bases from J, leaving 13 bases between. This CDR3 region has 14 residues. The DNA of the CDR3 is TGTGCCTGGAGGCCCCGAAAGGAGAATCAGCCCCAGCATTTT. It is translated as CAWRPRKENQPQHF.

This rearrangement joins TRBV29-1 to TRBJ2-5, with 9 bases lining up with TRBD2. CDR1 SQVTM and CDR2 ANQGSEA come from the germline V gene. This CDR3 has 15 residues. V lost 3 bases, J lost 7 bases, and 12 bases stayed unmatched. In DNA, the CDR3 is TGCAGCGTTGAGGGGGTAGCGGGGGTTGCTGGGACCCAGTACTTC. Protein product: CSVEGVAGVAGTQYF. The full variable domain, in which reference TRBV29-1 and TRBJ2-5 provide the parts outside the CDR3, is SAVISQKPSRDICQRGTSLTIQCQVDSQVTMMFWYRQQPGQSLTLIATANQGSEATYESGFVIDKFPISRPNLTFSTLTVSNMSPEDSSIYLCSVEGVAGVAGTQYFGPGTRLLVL.

The rearrangement links TRBV6-4 to TRBJ2-2, with 8 positions matching TRBD2. Germline lookup yields CDR1 MRHNA and CDR2 SNTAGT. The CDR3 runs to 14 residues. V lost 5 bases and J lost 6; bases outside the gene matches: 5. CDR3 sequence: CASSSGSAAGELFF. Written as DNA, the CDR3 is TGTGCCAGCAGTAGCGGGAGCGCGGCCGGGGAGCTGTTTTTT.

The chain combines TRBV7-9 with TRBJ2-4; TRBD2 aligns across 9 bases. Germline assignment: CDR1 SEHNR and CDR2 FQNEAQ (reference sequence). Trimming cost V 5 bases and J 0 bases; bases outside gene matches: 8. CDR3 size: 17 residues. CDR3 loop: CASSPIAGVLAKNIQYF. The CDR3 bases are TGTGCCAGCAGCCCTATAGCGGGAGTGTTAGCCAAAAACATTCAGTACTTC.